This TCR beta chain was sequenced for a study of blood T cell repertoires in COVID-19. Looking at the study overall: The analysed material was cDNA or gDNA that came from T cells, B-cell-depleted T cells, or PBMCs.

Authors' methods: Reference gene primer amplification gave nucleated cell count estimates. The repertoire was sequenced with immunoSEQ multiplex PCR; TCRdb's copy has only in-frame clones and lacks some. For V, J and clone size, that table is used; D and trimming come from the DNA. In the table there are about 200,000 clones, 70% to 90% of which are singletons. Sequenced sample: peripheral blood. This sequence was found in a man aged 45-65 years with COVID-19, enrolled during active disease.

The CDR3 DNA follows: TGTGCCACCAGCAGAGAAATTGGGGGCCTGAGCACAGATACGCAGTATTTT. Translation: CATSREIGGLSTDTQYF. This sequence joins TRBV15 and TRBJ2-3; possible D gene TRBD1, 6 bases. The CDR3 extends over 17 amino acids. From germline, CDR1 is LNHNV and CDR2 YYDKDF (reference sequence). The V end was cut by 0 bases, the J end by 0 bases, with 13 bases between.